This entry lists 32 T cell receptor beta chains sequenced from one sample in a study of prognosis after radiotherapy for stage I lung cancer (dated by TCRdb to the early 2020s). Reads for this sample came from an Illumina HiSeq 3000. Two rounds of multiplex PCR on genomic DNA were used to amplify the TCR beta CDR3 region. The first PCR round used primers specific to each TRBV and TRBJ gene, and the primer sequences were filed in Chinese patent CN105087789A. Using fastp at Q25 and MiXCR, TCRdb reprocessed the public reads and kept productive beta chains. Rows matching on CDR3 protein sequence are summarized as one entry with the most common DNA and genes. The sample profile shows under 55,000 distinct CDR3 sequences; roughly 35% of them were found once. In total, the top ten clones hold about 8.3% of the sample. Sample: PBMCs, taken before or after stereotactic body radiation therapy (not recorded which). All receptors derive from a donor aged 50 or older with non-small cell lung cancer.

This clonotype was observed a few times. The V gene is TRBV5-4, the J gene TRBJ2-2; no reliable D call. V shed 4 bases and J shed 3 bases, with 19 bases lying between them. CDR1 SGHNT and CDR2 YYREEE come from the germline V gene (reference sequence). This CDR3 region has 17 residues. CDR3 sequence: CASSPSIGRADTGELFF. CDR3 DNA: TGTGCCAGCAGCCCCTCGATCGGTAGGGCCGACACCGGGGAGCTGTTTTTT.

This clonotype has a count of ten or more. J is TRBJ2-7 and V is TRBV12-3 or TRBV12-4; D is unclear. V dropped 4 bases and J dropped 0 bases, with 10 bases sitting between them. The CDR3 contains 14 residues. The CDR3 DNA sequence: TGTGCCAGCAGTTCTCATATAAGCTCCTACGAGCAGTACTTC. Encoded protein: CASSSHISSYEQYF.

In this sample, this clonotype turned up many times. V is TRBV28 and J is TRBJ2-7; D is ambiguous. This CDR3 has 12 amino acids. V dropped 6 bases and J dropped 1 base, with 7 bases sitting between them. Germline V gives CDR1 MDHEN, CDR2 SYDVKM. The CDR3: CASSLQSYEQYF. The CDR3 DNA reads TGTGCCAGCAGCCTACAGTCCTACGAGCAGTACTTC. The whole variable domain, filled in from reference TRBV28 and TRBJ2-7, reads DVKVTQSSRYLVKRTGEKVFLECVQDMDHENMFWYRQDPGLGLRLIYFSYDVKMKEKGDIPEGYSVSREKKERFSLILESASTNQTSMYLCASSLQSYEQYFGPGTRLTVT.

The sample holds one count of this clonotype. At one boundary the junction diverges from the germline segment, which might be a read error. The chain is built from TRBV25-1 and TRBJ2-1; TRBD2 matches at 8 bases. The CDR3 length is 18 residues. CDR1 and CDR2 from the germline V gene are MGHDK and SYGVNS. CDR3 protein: CASSVWVTSVSFNNEQFF. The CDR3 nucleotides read TGTGCCAGCAGTGTTTGGGTGACTAGCGTATCCTTCAACAATGAGCAGTTCTTT.

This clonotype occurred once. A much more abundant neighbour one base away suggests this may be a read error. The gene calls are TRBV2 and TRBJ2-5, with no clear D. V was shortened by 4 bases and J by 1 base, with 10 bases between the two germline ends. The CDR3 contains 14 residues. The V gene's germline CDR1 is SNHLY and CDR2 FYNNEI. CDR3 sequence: CASSGITLQETQYF. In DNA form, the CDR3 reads TGTGCCAGCAGTGGTATCACCCTCCAAGAGACCCAGTACTTC. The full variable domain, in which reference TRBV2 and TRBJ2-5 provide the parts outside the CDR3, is EPEVTQTPSHQVTQMGQEVILRCVPISNHLYFYWYRQILGQKVEFLVSFYNNEISEKSEIFDDQFSVERPDGSNFTLKIRSTKLEDSAMYFCASSGITLQETQYFGPGTRLLVL.

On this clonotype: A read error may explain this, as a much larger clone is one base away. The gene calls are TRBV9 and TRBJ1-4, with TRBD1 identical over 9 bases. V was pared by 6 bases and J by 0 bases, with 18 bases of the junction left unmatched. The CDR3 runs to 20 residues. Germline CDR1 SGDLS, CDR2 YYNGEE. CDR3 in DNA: TGTGCCAGCACCATTCCGGGACAGGGTATTTCGTTAACAACTAATGAAAAACTGTTTTTT. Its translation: CASTIPGQGISLTTNEKLFF.

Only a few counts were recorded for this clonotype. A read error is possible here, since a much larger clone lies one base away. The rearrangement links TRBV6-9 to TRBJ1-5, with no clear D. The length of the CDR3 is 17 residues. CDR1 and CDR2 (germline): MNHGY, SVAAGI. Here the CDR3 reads CASSYSKWAYSNQPHHF. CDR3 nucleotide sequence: TGTGCCAGCAGTTACTCGAAGTGGGCTTATAGCAATCAGCCCCATCATTTT.

The CDR3 region has the DNA TGTGCCAGCAGTTACTTACGGTGCCTGGACACCCAATACAATGAGCAGTTCTTC. It codes for CASSYLRCLDTQYNEQFF. The V and J genes are TRBV6-2 or TRBV6-3 and TRBJ2-1; D perhaps matches TRBD1 (5 bases). CDR1 and CDR2 from the germline V gene are MNHEY and SVGEGT. This CDR3 region has 18 residues. Trimming left V 1 base short and J 4 bases short, with 20 bases between.

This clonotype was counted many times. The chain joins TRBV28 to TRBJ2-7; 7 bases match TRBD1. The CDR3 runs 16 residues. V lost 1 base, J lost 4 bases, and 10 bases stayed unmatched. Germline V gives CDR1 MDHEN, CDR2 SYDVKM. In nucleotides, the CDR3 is TGTGCCAGCAGTTTATCACAGGGGAATGTCCAGTACGAGCAGTACTTC. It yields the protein CASSLSQGNVQYEQYF.

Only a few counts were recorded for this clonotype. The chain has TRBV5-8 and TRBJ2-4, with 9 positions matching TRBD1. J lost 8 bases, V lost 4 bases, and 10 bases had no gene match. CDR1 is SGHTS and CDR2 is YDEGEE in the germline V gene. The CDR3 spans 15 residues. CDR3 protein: CASSTTDRGGDIQYF. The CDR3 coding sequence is TGTGCCAGCAGCACGACGGACAGGGGTGGTGACATTCAGTACTTC.

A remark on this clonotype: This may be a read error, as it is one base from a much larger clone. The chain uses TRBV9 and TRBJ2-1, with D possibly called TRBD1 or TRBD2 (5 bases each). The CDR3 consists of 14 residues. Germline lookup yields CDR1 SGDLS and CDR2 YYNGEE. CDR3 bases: TGTGCCAGCATCGTAGATGCCTCCGGGGCGGAGCAGTTCTTC. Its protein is CASIVDASGAEQFF.

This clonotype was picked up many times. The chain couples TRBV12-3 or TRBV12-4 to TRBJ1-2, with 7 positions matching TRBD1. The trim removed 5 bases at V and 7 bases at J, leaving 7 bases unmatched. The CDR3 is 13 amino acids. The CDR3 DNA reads TGTGCCAGCAGTGACGGGACAGCGGGTGGCTACACCTTC. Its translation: CASSDGTAGGYTF.

CDR3 protein: CAWAPSGGGRSPLHF. For the CDR3, the DNA is TGTGCCTGGGCTCCCTCGGGGGGCGGCAGGTCACCCCTCCACTTT. The chain combines TRBV30 with TRBJ1-6; possibly TRBD1 for D (6 bases). V lost 5 bases and J 10 bases, leaving 21 bases between the germline ends. The CDR3 consists of 15 residues. Germline loops: CDR1 GTSNPN, CDR2 SVGIG (reference sequence).

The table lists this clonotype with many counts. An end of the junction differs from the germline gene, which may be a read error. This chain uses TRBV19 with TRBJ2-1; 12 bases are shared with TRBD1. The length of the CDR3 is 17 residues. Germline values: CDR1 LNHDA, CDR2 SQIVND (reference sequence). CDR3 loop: CASRTSGQGAKGNEQLF. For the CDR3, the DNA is TGTGCCAGTCGAACCTCGGGACAGGGGGCGAAGGGCAATGAGCAGCTCTTC.

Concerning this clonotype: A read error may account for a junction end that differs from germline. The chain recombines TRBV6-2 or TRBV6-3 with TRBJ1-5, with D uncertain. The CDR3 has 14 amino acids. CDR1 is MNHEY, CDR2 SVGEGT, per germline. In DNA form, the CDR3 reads TGTGCCAGCAGGCCCCCGACCAGAAATCAGCCCCAGCATTTC. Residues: CASRPPTRNQPQHF.

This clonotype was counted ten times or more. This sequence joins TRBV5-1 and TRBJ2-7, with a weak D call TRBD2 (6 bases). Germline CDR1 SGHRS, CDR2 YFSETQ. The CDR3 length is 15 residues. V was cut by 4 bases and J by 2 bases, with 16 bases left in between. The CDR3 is CASSPLTGRPYEQYF. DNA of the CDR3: TGCGCCAGCAGCCCATTGACCGGGAGACCCTACGAGCAGTACTTC.

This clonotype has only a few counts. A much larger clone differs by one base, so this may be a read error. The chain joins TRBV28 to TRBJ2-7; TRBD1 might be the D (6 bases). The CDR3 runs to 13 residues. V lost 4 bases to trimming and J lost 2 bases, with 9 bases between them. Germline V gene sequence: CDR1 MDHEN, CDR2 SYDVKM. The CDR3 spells CASSWTVTYEQYF. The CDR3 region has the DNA TGTGCCAGCAGTTGGACAGTAACCTACGAGCAGTACTTC.

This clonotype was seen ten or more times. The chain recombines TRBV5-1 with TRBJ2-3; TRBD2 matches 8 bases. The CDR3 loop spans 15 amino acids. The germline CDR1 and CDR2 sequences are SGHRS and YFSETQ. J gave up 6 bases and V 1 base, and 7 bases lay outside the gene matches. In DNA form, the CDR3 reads TGCGCCAGCAGCTTGACTAGCGGACCTATGGATACGCAGTATTTT. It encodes CASSLTSGPMDTQYF.

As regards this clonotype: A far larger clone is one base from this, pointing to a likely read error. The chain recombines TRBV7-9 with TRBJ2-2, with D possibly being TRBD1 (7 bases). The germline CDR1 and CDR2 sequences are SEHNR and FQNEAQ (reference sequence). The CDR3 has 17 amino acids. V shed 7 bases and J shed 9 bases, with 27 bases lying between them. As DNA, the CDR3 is TGTGCCAGCACCCAAGACGGGGCAGGGGGGAATACCTGGGAGCTGTTTTTT. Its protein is CASTQDGAGGNTWELFF.

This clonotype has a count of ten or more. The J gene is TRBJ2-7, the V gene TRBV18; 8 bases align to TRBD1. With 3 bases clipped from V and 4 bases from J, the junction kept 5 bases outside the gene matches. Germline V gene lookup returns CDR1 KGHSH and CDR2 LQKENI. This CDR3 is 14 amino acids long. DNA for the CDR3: TGTGCCAGCTCACCGACAGGGGAAGGTTACGAGCAGTACTTC. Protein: CASSPTGEGYEQYF.

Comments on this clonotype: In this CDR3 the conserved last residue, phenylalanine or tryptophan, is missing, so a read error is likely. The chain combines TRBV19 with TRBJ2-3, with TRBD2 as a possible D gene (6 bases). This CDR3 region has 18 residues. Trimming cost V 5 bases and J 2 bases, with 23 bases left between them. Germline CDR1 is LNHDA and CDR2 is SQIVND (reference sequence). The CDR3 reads CASSDGAGGPSPTDTQYS. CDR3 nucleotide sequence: TGTGCCAGTAGTGATGGGGCTGGAGGGCCTTCCCCCACAGATACGCAGTATTCT.

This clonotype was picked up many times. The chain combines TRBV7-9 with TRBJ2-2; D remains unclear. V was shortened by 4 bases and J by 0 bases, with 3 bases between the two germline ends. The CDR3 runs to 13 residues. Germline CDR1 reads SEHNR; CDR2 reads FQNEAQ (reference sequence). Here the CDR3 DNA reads TGTGCCAGCAGCTCCGCGAACACCGGGGAGCTGTTTTTT. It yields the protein CASSSANTGELFF.

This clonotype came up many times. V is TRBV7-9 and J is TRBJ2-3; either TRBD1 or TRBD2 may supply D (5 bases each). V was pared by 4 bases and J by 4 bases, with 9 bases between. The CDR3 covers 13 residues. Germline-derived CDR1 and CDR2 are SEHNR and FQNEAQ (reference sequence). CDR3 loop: CASSSQGPDTQYF. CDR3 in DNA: TGTGCCAGCAGCTCCCAGGGACCAGATACGCAGTATTTT.

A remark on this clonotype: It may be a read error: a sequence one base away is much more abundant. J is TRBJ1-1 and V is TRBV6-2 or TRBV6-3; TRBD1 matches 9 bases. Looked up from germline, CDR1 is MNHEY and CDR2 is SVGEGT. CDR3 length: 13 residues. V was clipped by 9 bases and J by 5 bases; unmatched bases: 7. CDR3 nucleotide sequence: TGTGCCAGTAACTACAGGGGGCTAACTGAAGCTTTCTTT. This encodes CASNYRGLTEAFF.

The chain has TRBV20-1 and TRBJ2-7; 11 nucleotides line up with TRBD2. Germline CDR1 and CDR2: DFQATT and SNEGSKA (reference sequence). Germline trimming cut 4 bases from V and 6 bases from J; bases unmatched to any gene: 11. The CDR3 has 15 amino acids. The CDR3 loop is CSATFSGRAISEQYF. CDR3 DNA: TGCAGTGCTACTTTTAGCGGGAGGGCTATCTCCGAGCAGTACTTC.

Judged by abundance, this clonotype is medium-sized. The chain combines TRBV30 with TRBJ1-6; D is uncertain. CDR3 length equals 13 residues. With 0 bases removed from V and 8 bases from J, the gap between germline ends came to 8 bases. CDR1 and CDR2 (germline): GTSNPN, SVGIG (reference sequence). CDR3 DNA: TGTGCCTGGAGTGTTATCGGGGATTCACCCCTCCACTTT. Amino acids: CAWSVIGDSPLHF.

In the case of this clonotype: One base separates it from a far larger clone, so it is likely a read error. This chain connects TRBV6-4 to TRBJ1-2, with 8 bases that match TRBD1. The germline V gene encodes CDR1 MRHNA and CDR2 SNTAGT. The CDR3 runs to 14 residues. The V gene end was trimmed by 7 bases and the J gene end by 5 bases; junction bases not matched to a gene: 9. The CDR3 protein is CASNPAGGAYGYTF. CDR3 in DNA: TGTGCCAGCAATCCGGCAGGGGGCGCATATGGCTACACCTTC.

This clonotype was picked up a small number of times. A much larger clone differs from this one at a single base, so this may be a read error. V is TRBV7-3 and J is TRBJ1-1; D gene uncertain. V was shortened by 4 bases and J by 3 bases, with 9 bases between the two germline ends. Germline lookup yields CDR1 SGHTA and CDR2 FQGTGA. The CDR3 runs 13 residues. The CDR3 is CASSSGPYTEAFF. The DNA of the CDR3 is TGTGCCAGCAGCTCTGGGCCATACACTGAAGCTTTCTTT.

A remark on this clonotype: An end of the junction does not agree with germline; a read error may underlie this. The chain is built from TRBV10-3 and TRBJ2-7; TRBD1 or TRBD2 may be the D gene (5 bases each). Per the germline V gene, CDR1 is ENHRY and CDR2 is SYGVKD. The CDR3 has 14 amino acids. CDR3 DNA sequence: TGTGCTATCAGTGAAGTAGAGGGGCGAGTGGAGCAGTACTTC. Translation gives CAISEVEGRVEQYF.

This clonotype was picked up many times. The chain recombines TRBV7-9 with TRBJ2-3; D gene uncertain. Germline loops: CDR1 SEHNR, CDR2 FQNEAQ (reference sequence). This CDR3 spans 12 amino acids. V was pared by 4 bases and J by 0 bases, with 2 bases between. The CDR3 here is CASSSSTDTQYF. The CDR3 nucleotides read TGTGCCAGCAGCTCAAGCACAGATACGCAGTATTTT. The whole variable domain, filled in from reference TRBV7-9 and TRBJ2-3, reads DTGVSQNPRHKITKRGQNVTFRCDPISEHNRLYWYRQTLGQGPEFLTYFQNEAQLEKSRLLSDRFSAERPKGSFSTLEIQRTEQGDSAMYLCASSSSTDTQYFGPGTRLTVL.

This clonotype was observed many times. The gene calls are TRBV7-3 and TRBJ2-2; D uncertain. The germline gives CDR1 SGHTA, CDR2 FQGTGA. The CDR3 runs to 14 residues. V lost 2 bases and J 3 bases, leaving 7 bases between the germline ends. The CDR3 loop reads CASSLLGHTGELFF. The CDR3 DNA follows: TGTGCCAGCAGCTTACTAGGGCACACCGGGGAGCTGTTTTTT.

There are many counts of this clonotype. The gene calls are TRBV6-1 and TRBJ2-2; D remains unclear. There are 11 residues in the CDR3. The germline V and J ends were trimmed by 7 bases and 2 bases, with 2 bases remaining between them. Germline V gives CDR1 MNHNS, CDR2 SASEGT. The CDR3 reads CASTNTGELFF. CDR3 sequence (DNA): TGTGCCAGCACCAACACCGGGGAGCTGTTTTTT.